Listed below are T cell receptor beta chains from one sample, sequenced in a study of OX40 agonist ivuxolimab in advanced cancers. Some clones are missing from TCRdb's copy, which holds only in-frame ones; the method was immunoSEQ multiplex PCR. The top ten clones hold over 9.5% of a sample with roughly 65,000 clones, 90% of them seen once. Here the sequenced sample was CD4+ or CD8+ T cells sorted from blood, taken in a trial of the OX40 agonist ivuxolimab. These receptors originate from an adult with an advanced solid tumor such as melanoma, head and neck, liver or kidney cancer. Each CDR3 is given with its conserved first and last residue. The order of the fields is J gene, clone size, D gene, V gene, CDR3 protein, CDR3 DNA. The D gene is left open where the match is weak. A row's size may be missing; if present it is once, few, many or a size class.

j_gene: TRBJ2-1; abundance: -; d_gene: -; v_gene: TRBV4-1; CDR3aa: CASSPLGDRGYEQFF; CDR3nt: TGCGCCAGCAGTCCGTTGGGGGATCGGGGGTATGAGCAGTTCTTC
j_gene: TRBJ2-1; abundance: -; d_gene: TRBD2; v_gene: TRBV7-9; CDR3aa: CASSFVGGRGEQFF; CDR3nt: TGTGCCAGCAGCTTTGTCGGCGGGAGAGGTGAGCAGTTCTTC
j_gene: TRBJ2-6; abundance: -; d_gene: -; v_gene: TRBV7-8; CDR3aa: CASSLGQSGANVLTF; CDR3nt: TGTGCCAGCAGCTTAGGTCAATCTGGGGCCAACGTCCTGACTTTC
j_gene: TRBJ2-3; abundance: -; d_gene: -; v_gene: TRBV7-3; CDR3aa: CASSLSPTHTQYF; CDR3nt: TGTGCCAGCAGCTTATCCCCGACACATACGCAGTATTTT
j_gene: TRBJ2-7; abundance: once; d_gene: TRBD2; v_gene: TRBV10-2; CDR3aa: CASSLREDSGHEQYF; CDR3nt: TGCGCCAGTAGTCTGCGGGAGGACTCAGGGCACGAGCAGTACTTC
j_gene: TRBJ1-1; abundance: -; d_gene: TRBD1; v_gene: TRBV10-3; CDR3aa: CAIRGTVNTEAFF; CDR3nt: TGTGCCATCAGGGGGACAGTGAACACTGAAGCTTTCTTT
j_gene: TRBJ2-7; abundance: -; d_gene: TRBD1; v_gene: TRBV6-5; CDR3aa: CASSYAGTGEYEQYF; CDR3nt: TGTGCCAGCAGTTACGCCGGGACAGGGGAGTACGAGCAGTACTTC
j_gene: TRBJ2-7; abundance: -; d_gene: TRBD2; v_gene: TRBV28; CDR3aa: CATLEGGGRAHEQYF; CDR3nt: TGTGCCACTCTCGAGGGGGGCGGGAGGGCCCACGAGCAGTACTTC
j_gene: TRBJ1-2; abundance: -; d_gene: -; v_gene: TRBV5-5; CDR3aa: CASSPSLGGNYGYTF; CDR3nt: TGTGCCAGCAGCCCCTCCCTCGGGGGTAACTATGGCTACACCTTC
j_gene: TRBJ1-5; abundance: -; d_gene: TRBD1; v_gene: TRBV4-2; CDR3aa: CASSQDGDRYNQPQHF; CDR3nt: TGTGCCAGCAGCCAAGACGGGGACAGGTACAATCAGCCCCAGCATTTT
j_gene: TRBJ2-7; abundance: -; d_gene: -; v_gene: TRBV27; CDR3aa: CASSSLERTVNEQYF; CDR3nt: TGTGCCAGCAGTTCCCTCGAGCGGACAGTAAACGAGCAGTACTTC
j_gene: TRBJ1-5; abundance: -; d_gene: TRBD1; v_gene: TRBV2; CDR3aa: CASNTLTGNNQPQHF; CDR3nt: TGTGCCAGCAATACTTTGACAGGGAACAATCAGCCCCAGCATTTT
j_gene: TRBJ2-5; abundance: -; d_gene: -; v_gene: TRBV7-9; CDR3aa: CASSPGETQYF; CDR3nt: TGTGCCAGCAGTCCAGGAGAGACCCAGTACTTC
j_gene: TRBJ1-3; abundance: -; d_gene: -; v_gene: TRBV5-8; CDR3aa: CASSNPGTGGNTIYF; CDR3nt: TGTGCCAGCAGCAACCCCGGGACTGGAGGAAACACCATATATTTT
j_gene: TRBJ2-2; abundance: -; d_gene: -; v_gene: TRBV18; CDR3aa: CASSALPLSHKAFQLVSGELFF; CDR3nt: TGTGCCAGCTCAGCGCTTCCGTTGAGCCATAAGGCCTTTCAGTTAGTTTCCGGGGAGCTGTTTTTT
j_gene: TRBJ2-6; abundance: -; d_gene: -; v_gene: TRBV5-1; CDR3aa: CASSIGVSGANVLTF; CDR3nt: TGCGCCAGCAGCATAGGAGTCTCTGGGGCCAACGTCCTGACTTTC
j_gene: TRBJ2-7; abundance: -; d_gene: -; v_gene: TRBV7-9; CDR3aa: CASSLQGQGSYEQYF; CDR3nt: TGTGCCAGCAGCTTACAGGGGCAGGGAAGTTACGAGCAGTACTTC
j_gene: TRBJ1-4; abundance: once; d_gene: TRBD1; v_gene: TRBV5-4; CDR3aa: CASSLGGTGYRNNEKLFF; CDR3nt: TGTGCCAGCAGCTTGGGGGGGACAGGGTATCGGAACAATGAAAAACTGTTTTTT
j_gene: TRBJ1-2; abundance: few; d_gene: -; v_gene: TRBV7-9; CDR3aa: CASSSRTQVSGYTF; CDR3nt: TGTGCCAGCAGCTCCAGGACGCAGGTCTCTGGCTACACCTTC
j_gene: TRBJ1-4; abundance: -; d_gene: -; v_gene: TRBV7-8; CDR3aa: CASSLQVATNEKLFF; CDR3nt: TGTGCCAGCAGCTTACAGGTCGCAACTAATGAAAAACTGTTTTTT
j_gene: TRBJ1-3; abundance: -; d_gene: -; v_gene: TRBV6-1; CDR3aa: CASSARLSSGNTIYF; CDR3nt: TGTGCCAGCAGTGCTCGACTGTCCTCTGGAAACACCATATATTTT
j_gene: TRBJ1-3; abundance: -; d_gene: -; v_gene: TRBV2; CDR3aa: CASSEVGRVGNTIYF; CDR3nt: TGTGCCAGCAGTGAAGTCGGGAGAGTTGGAAACACCATATATTTT
j_gene: TRBJ1-2; abundance: -; d_gene: -; v_gene: TRBV6-6; CDR3aa: CASSPPMSWGGYTF; CDR3nt: TGTGCCAGCAGTCCACCAATGTCCTGGGGAGGCTACACCTTC
j_gene: TRBJ1-3; abundance: few; d_gene: -; v_gene: TRBV2; CDR3aa: CASRPSTGRNTIYF; CDR3nt: TGTGCCAGCAGACCCTCTACAGGGAGGAACACCATATATTTT